This T cell receptor (beta chain) emerged from a study of shared clonotypes between healthy human individuals. Study-wide points: Depth was large, yet rarefaction showed that sorted-subset sequencing was incomplete.

Each subset's genomic DNA was split evenly across several immunoSEQ plates. Assay used: immunoSEQ multiplex PCR; TCRdb lists only in-frame clones, some missing. Here the sample spans some 2,000,000 clones, approximately 94% being singletons. Regarding this clone: The antigen remains undetermined.

Into CD45RA+ naive and CD45RA-negative memory subsets, the CD4+ cells were split. Germline CDR1 MNHEY, CDR2 SVGAGI. CDR3 length equals 14 residues. The V gene lost 4 bases and the J gene lost 3 bases, with 12 bases spanning the gap. The chain couples TRBV6-5 to TRBJ1-1; no reliable D call. The receptor was isolated from a young man in good health. The source material was naive CD4+ T cells sorted from blood. Subset defined: CD45RA+ positively selected. CDR3 nucleotide sequence: TGTGCCAGCAGTTCCCCGGCCTTATACACTGAAGCTTTCTTT. Its translation: CASSSPALYTEAFF.